These T cell receptor beta chains were read from a single sample in a study of blood T cell repertoires in COVID-19. Assay used: immunoSEQ multiplex PCR; TCRdb lists only in-frame clones, some missing. The sample holds about 84,000 clones, about 86% seen once. Sequenced sample: peripheral blood. The receptors stem from a man older than 75 with active or convalescent COVID-19. Each CDR3 is given with its conserved first and last residue. The order of the fields is D gene, J gene, V gene, clone size, CDR3 DNA, CDR3 protein. D genes are given only for firm matches. Rows may omit the clone size; those that give it use once, few, many or a size class.

d_call: TRBD1
j_call: TRBJ2-1
v_call: TRBV5-6
clone_size: NA
cdr3_nt: TGTGCCAGCAGCCACTCGGCCAGGGGGTTTTACAATGAGCAGTTCTTC
cdr3_aa: CASSHSARGFYNEQFF

d_call: TRBD1
j_call: TRBJ1-5
v_call: TRBV19
clone_size: NA
cdr3_nt: TGTGCCAGTAGCCGGACAGGGCTAGGCCAGCCCCAGCATTTT
cdr3_aa: CASSRTGLGQPQHF

d_call: NA
j_call: TRBJ2-1
v_call: TRBV5-5
clone_size: NA
cdr3_nt: TGTGCCAGCAGCTCCTACGGCGGATTGGGGTTCTTC
cdr3_aa: CASSSYGGLGFF

d_call: NA
j_call: TRBJ2-1
v_call: TRBV9
clone_size: NA
cdr3_nt: TGTGCCAGCAGCGTAGGAGGCTGGTCGGATGAGCAGTTCTTC
cdr3_aa: CASSVGGWSDEQFF

d_call: NA
j_call: TRBJ2-3
v_call: TRBV27
clone_size: few
cdr3_nt: TGTGCCAGCAGTTTCCTAAATACGCAGTATTTT
cdr3_aa: CASSFLNTQYF

d_call: NA
j_call: TRBJ2-7
v_call: TRBV19
clone_size: NA
cdr3_nt: TGTGCCAGTAGTGCCACCCGACTAGGCTCCTACGAGCAGTACTTC
cdr3_aa: CASSATRLGSYEQYF

d_call: NA
j_call: TRBJ2-3
v_call: TRBV19
clone_size: NA
cdr3_nt: TGTGCCAGTCGACGGCAGGGCTTCACAGATACGCAGTATTTT
cdr3_aa: CASRRQGFTDTQYF

d_call: NA
j_call: TRBJ2-1
v_call: TRBV15
clone_size: NA
cdr3_nt: TGTGCCACCAGCTCCCCTCTCCAGCGGCAGTTCTTC
cdr3_aa: CATSSPLQRQFF

d_call: NA
j_call: TRBJ1-5
v_call: TRBV2
clone_size: NA
cdr3_nt: TGTGCCAGCAGTAACGGACAGTCCAATCAGCCCCAGCATTTT
cdr3_aa: CASSNGQSNQPQHF

d_call: NA
j_call: TRBJ1-2
v_call: TRBV19
clone_size: NA
cdr3_nt: TGTGCCAGTAACATCGGAGGGGACTATGGCTACACCTTC
cdr3_aa: CASNIGGDYGYTF

d_call: TRBD2
j_call: TRBJ2-1
v_call: TRBV5-4
clone_size: NA
cdr3_nt: TGTGCCAGCAGCTTGGCGGGTGGAGCGGGAGCCCATGAGCAGTTCTTC
cdr3_aa: CASSLAGGAGAHEQFF

d_call: TRBD2
j_call: TRBJ2-7
v_call: TRBV24-1
clone_size: NA
cdr3_nt: TGTGCCACCAGTGCTCCTGGACTAGCGGGAGTCCACGAGCAGTACTTC
cdr3_aa: CATSAPGLAGVHEQYF

d_call: TRBD1
j_call: TRBJ1-1
v_call: TRBV6-5
clone_size: NA
cdr3_nt: TGTGCCAGCAGTTACATACTCGGGACAGACAACACTGAAGCTTTCTTT
cdr3_aa: CASSYILGTDNTEAFF

d_call: TRBD2
j_call: TRBJ2-1
v_call: TRBV20-1
clone_size: once
cdr3_nt: TGCAGTGCTAGTTCCCCAGCGGGAGGGCCCGGCAATGAGCAGTTCTTC
cdr3_aa: CSASSPAGGPGNEQFF

d_call: NA
j_call: TRBJ1-1
v_call: TRBV18
clone_size: NA
cdr3_nt: TGTGCCAGCTCACCAGTCCAAATACAGGGCACTGAAGCTTTCTTT
cdr3_aa: CASSPVQIQGTEAFF

d_call: NA
j_call: TRBJ2-6
v_call: TRBV3-1/TRBV3-2
clone_size: few
cdr3_nt: TGTGCCAGCAGCCAAGACTCGGGGGCCAACGTCCTGACTTTC
cdr3_aa: CASSQDSGANVLTF

d_call: TRBD2
j_call: TRBJ2-7
v_call: TRBV7-2
clone_size: NA
cdr3_nt: TGTGCCAGCAGCTTATCTAGCGGCGCCTACGAGCAGTACTTC
cdr3_aa: CASSLSSGAYEQYF

d_call: NA
j_call: TRBJ2-5
v_call: TRBV7-2
clone_size: NA
cdr3_nt: TGTGCCAGCAGCTTGGGGCGGGGAAGAGAGACCCAGTACTTC
cdr3_aa: CASSLGRGRETQYF

d_call: TRBD1
j_call: TRBJ1-5
v_call: TRBV3-1/TRBV3-2
clone_size: NA
cdr3_nt: TGTGCCAGCAGCCGAAACCAGGGGGACAATCAGCCCCAGCATTTT
cdr3_aa: CASSRNQGDNQPQHF

d_call: NA
j_call: TRBJ1-5
v_call: TRBV6-5
clone_size: few
cdr3_nt: TGTGCCAGCAGTTCGCTCAGAGGAACCAATCAGCCCCAGCATTTT
cdr3_aa: CASSSLRGTNQPQHF

d_call: NA
j_call: TRBJ2-1
v_call: TRBV19
clone_size: NA
cdr3_nt: TGTGCCAGTAGCGGGAGCTCCTACAATGAGCAGTTCTTC
cdr3_aa: CASSGSSYNEQFF

d_call: TRBD1
j_call: TRBJ2-2
v_call: TRBV5-1
clone_size: NA
cdr3_nt: TGCGCCAGCAGCTGGACAGGGAACACCGGGGAGCTGTTTTTT
cdr3_aa: CASSWTGNTGELFF

d_call: NA
j_call: TRBJ1-5
v_call: TRBV6-5
clone_size: NA
cdr3_nt: TGTGCCAGCGGGCCCAGCGGGCAGCCCCAGCATTTT
cdr3_aa: CASGPSGQPQHF

d_call: TRBD1
j_call: TRBJ1-1
v_call: TRBV16
clone_size: NA
cdr3_nt: TGTGCCAGCATGACAGGGGTGAACACTGAAGCTTTCTTT
cdr3_aa: CASMTGVNTEAFF

d_call: NA
j_call: TRBJ1-1
v_call: TRBV5-1
clone_size: NA
cdr3_nt: TGCGCCAGCAGCTTAGGGGCAGGGATGAACACTGAAGCTTTCTTT
cdr3_aa: CASSLGAGMNTEAFF

d_call: NA
j_call: TRBJ2-5
v_call: TRBV10-3
clone_size: NA
cdr3_nt: TGTGCCATCAGACTCGGACGGGGACAAGAGACCCAGTACTTC
cdr3_aa: CAIRLGRGQETQYF

d_call: NA
j_call: TRBJ1-1
v_call: TRBV18
clone_size: NA
cdr3_nt: TGTGCCAGCTCACCAATGGGCACAATGAACACTGAAGCTTTCTTT
cdr3_aa: CASSPMGTMNTEAFF

d_call: NA
j_call: TRBJ1-2
v_call: TRBV21-1
clone_size: NA
cdr3_nt: TGTGCCAGCAGAAGGTCGGAAGGGGACAGTTACTATGGCTACACCTTC
cdr3_aa: CASRRSEGDSYYGYTF

d_call: NA
j_call: TRBJ2-1
v_call: TRBV5-1
clone_size: NA
cdr3_nt: TGCGCCAGCAGTCCCGTTGGGGAGGCGCACAATGAGCAGTTCTTC
cdr3_aa: CASSPVGEAHNEQFF